The source of this T cell receptor beta chain is a study of blood T cell repertoires in COVID-19. Study-wide context: T cells, B-cell-depleted T cells, or PBMCs supplied cDNA or gDNA.

Germline CDR1 reads SGHNT; CDR2 reads YYREEE (reference sequence). The CDR3 is made up of 15 amino acids. The V gene lost 6 bases and the J gene lost 0 bases, with 14 bases spanning the gap. Profiling relied on immunoSEQ multiplex PCR, and the TCRdb table lists in-frame clones only, not all of them. Of some 150,000 clones listed, roughly 90% are singletons. This clone showed up just a few times. The sample consisted of peripheral blood. The J gene is TRBJ2-3, the V gene TRBV5-4; weak D call: TRBD2 (5 bases). This sequence originates from a human donor in a cohort sampled during active COVID-19. CDR3 nucleotides: TGTGCCAGCACGACCAGGAGGCAGAGCACAGATACGCAGTATTTT. Translating it yields CASTTRRQSTDTQYF.